This TCR beta chain was found in a study of metastatic and nonmetastatic thyroid tumors. Study overall: Across blood and tumor or nodule tissue, repertoires from malignant and benign thyroid patients were compared with one another.

Original data processing: A classifier of distant metastasis in papillary thyroid cancer was built from CDR3 differences (across clinicopathological groups). TCRdb re-clonotyped the PCR reads via MiXCR. The V and J calls and clone size are TCRdb's, not the authors'. The sample has roughly 21,000 clones; 28% are singletons. In regard to this clone: The antigen is undetermined.

Patients had received no treatment of any kind before thyroid surgery. Whole-study results and caveats: When malignant thyroid tumors were compared with benign nodules, TCR beta diversity was reportedly significantly higher in the malignant tumors. This held in both blood and tumor samples.

Sequenced sample: tumor tissue. The source is a male donor with papillary thyroid cancer or a benign thyroid nodule (not recorded which). Some clones in this sample may be carry-over from other donors' samples.

The CDR3 DNA follows: TGCGCCAGCAGCTCCAGTGCAGCTAACTATGGCTACACCTTC. This gives the protein CASSSSAANYGYTF. V gene TRBV5-1 combines with J gene TRBJ1-2; D is unresolved. CDR3 length: 14 residues. Per germline, CDR1 SGHRS and CDR2 YFSETQ. V was pared by 3 bases and J by 0 bases, with 9 bases between.